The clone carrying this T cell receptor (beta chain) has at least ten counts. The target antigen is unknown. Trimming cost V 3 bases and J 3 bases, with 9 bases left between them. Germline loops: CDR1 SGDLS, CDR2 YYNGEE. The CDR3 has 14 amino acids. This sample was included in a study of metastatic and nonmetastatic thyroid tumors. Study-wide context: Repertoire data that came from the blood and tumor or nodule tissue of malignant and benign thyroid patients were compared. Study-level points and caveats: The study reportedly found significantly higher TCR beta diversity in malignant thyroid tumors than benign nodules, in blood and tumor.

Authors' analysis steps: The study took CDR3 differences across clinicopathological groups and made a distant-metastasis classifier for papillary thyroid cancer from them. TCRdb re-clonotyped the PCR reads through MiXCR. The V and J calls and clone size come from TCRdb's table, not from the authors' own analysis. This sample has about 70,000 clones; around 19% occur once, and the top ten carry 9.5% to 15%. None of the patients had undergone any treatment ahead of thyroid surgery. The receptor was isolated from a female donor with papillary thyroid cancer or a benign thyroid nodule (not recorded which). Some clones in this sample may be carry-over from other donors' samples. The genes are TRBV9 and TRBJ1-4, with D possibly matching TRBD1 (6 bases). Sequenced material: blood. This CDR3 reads CASSEDSSNEKLFF. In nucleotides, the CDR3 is TGTGCCAGCAGCGAGGACAGCTCTAATGAAAAACTGTTTTTT.